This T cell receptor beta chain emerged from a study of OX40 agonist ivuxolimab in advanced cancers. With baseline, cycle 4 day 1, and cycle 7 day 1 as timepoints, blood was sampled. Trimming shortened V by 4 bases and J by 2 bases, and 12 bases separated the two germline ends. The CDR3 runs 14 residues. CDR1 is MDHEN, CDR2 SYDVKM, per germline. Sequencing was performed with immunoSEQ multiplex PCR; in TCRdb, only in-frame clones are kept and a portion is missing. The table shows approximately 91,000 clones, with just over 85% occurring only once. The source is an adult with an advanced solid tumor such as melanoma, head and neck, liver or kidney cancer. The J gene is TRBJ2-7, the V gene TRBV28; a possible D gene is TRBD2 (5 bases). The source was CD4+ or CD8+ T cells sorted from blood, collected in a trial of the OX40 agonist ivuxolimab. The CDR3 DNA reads TGTGCCAGCAGTTCCGGACTTCTAACCTACGAGCAGTACTTC. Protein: CASSSGLLTYEQYF.